This T cell receptor beta chain was sequenced for a study of T cell repertoires in cytomegalovirus infection. Turning to the study itself: Indications of both CMV infection and matching HLA type were provided by public TCR beta signatures.

The CDR3 is made up of 13 amino acids. Trimming stripped 7 bases from V and 7 bases from J, with 16 bases between. Looked up from germline, CDR1 is SEHNR and CDR2 is FQNEAQ (reference sequence). Study-level findings and limits: The response measured ex vivo was dominated by TCR beta clonotypes (HLA-C-restricted and CMV-specific). The cumulative frequency of public TCR beta families identified carriers of CMV plus the relevant HLA.

MiXCR, run by TCRdb on the reads, gives a single entry per CDR3 protein. The repertoire consists of roughly 500,000 distinct CDR3 sequences, with 16% occurring once and the leading ten covering roughly a quarter. The table lists this clonotype with many counts. What it binds is unknown. This TCR was recovered from a human donor in good health (CMV status not recorded). Some clones in this sample may be carry-over from other donors' samples. The sequenced material came from CD8+ T cells from PBMCs. The rearrangement joins TRBV7-9 to TRBJ1-2; tentative D call: TRBD1 (5 bases). The CDR3 region is CASTLLGVGGYTF. CDR3 nucleotide sequence: TGTGCCAGCACCCTACTGGGGGTAGGTGGCTACACCTTC.